The T cell receptor beta chain described here comes from a study of blood T cells in healthy people across ages. Together with a sample-barcoded 5' primer, a J-beta primer mix was included in a second PCR lasting roughly 6 to 12 cycles. TCRdb reprocessed the 5' RACE reads with MiXCR, giving one entry per CDR3 protein. This table has over a million distinct CDR3 sequences, 55% to 75% appearing once. The study, taken as a whole, reports: Strong correlation existed between TCR beta diversity and naive T cell percentage. Because donor CMV status was unknown, expanded clonotype changes were possibly confounded. PBMCs went unsorted, and a conclusive naive versus antigen-experienced comparison was therefore prevented.

The donors, healthy Caucasians from Russia, were aged roughly 6 to 95. As concerns this clonotype: Its specificity is unknown.

Germline CDR1 and CDR2: DFQATT and SNEGSKA (reference sequence). There are 13 residues in the CDR3. Sequenced material: blood. The sequence derives from a man aged 18 to 29 in good health. This chain connects TRBV20-1 to TRBJ2-3, with TRBD2 identical over 10 bases. DNA for the CDR3: TGCGGTACCGGGACTAGCGGCACAGATACGCAGTATTTT. Translation: CGTGTSGTDTQYF.